The 10 T cell receptor beta chains reported below all come from one sample, sequenced in a study of OX40 agonist ivuxolimab in advanced cancers. Libraries were built with the immunoSEQ multiplex PCR assay. What TCRdb holds here is the immuneACCESS table cut down to in-frame rearrangements. Part of the clones is not present; checked against another copy, under half of the missing clones reflect an unresolved V gene, and the others are unexplained. The sample profile shows approximately 61,000 clones; roughly nine tenths of them were found once. Roughly a sixth of the sample belongs to the ten largest clones. The material was CD4+ or CD8+ T cells sorted from blood, obtained in a trial of the OX40 agonist ivuxolimab. These receptors all come from an adult with an advanced solid tumor such as melanoma, head and neck, liver or kidney cancer.

This clone was seen a few times. This chain joins TRBV6-5 and TRBJ2-7; a possible D gene is TRBD1 (6 bases). Germline V gene lookup returns CDR1 MNHEY and CDR2 SVGAGI. V was shortened by 7 bases and J by 6 bases, with 10 bases between the two germline ends. The CDR3 is 11 amino acids. CDR3 residues: CASTLGGEQYF. DNA for the CDR3: TGTGCCAGCACCCTAGGGGGCGAGCAGTACTTC.

This chain links TRBV5-4 with TRBJ1-4; tentatively, D is TRBD1 (5 bases). Germline loops: CDR1 SGHNT, CDR2 YYREEE (reference sequence). The V gene lost 1 base and the J gene lost 8 bases, with 12 bases spanning the gap. This CDR3 is 14 amino acids long. The CDR3 region has the DNA TGTGCCAGCAGCTTGAGTCAGAGGGACGAAAAACTGTTTTTT. Translation: CASSLSQRDEKLFF.

The rearrangement uses TRBV10-2 and TRBJ1-1; 7 positions agree with TRBD1. The V gene's germline CDR1 is WSHSY and CDR2 SAAADI. The V gene end was trimmed by 6 bases and the J gene end by 8 bases; junction bases not matched to a gene: 9. The CDR3 runs to 13 residues. The CDR3 protein is CASRAVGQPEAFF. CDR3 sequence (DNA): TGCGCCAGCAGGGCCGTGGGACAGCCCGAAGCTTTCTTT.

The chain uses TRBV5-1 and TRBJ1-1, with D possibly matching TRBD1 (6 bases). This CDR3 spans 15 amino acids. V was cut by 4 bases and J by 0 bases, with 13 bases left in between. CDR1 and CDR2 (germline): SGHRS, YFSETQ. In DNA, the CDR3 is TGCGCCAGCAGCACCCGACAGGCAATGAACACTGAAGCTTTCTTT. It yields the protein CASSTRQAMNTEAFF.

V is TRBV7-6 and J is TRBJ2-7; D gene uncertain. The CDR3 sequence is 15 residues long. Germline loops: CDR1 SGHVS, CDR2 FNYEAQ. V lost 4 bases, J lost 1 base, and 14 bases lay in between. The CDR3 bases are TGTGCCAGCAGCTACGGATTTGGGTTGTCCTACGAGCAGTACTTC. It specifies CASSYGFGLSYEQYF.

CDR3 in DNA: TGTGCCAGCAGCCCCCGTGGCAGTGGGGGAGGTTGGGAGACCCAGTACTTC. It is translated as CASSPRGSGGGWETQYF. The chain is built from TRBV7-9 and TRBJ2-5, with a possible D match to TRBD2 (6 bases). The CDR3 is made up of 17 amino acids. Germline V gives CDR1 SEHNR, CDR2 FQNEAQ (reference sequence). Trimming removed 5 bases at V and 5 bases at J, with 24 bases between.

The chain combines TRBV30 with TRBJ1-6; D may be TRBD1 (6 bases). The length of the CDR3 is 14 residues. In germline, CDR1 is GTSNPN, CDR2 SVGIG (reference sequence). Trimming took off 8 bases at V and 6 bases at J, with 17 bases between the two ends. The CDR3 bases are TGTGCCACCGATACGGGACATTTTAATTCACCCCTCCACTTT. Amino acids: CATDTGHFNSPLHF.

The J gene is TRBJ2-1, the V gene TRBV9; 8 nucleotides match TRBD2. V shed 3 bases and J 3 bases; nucleotides not matched to a gene: 8. Germline CDR1 is SGDLS and CDR2 is YYNGEE. CDR3 length: 16 residues. The DNA for the CDR3 is TGTGCCAGCAGCGGAGGGGAGCGGGGGCACTACAATGAGCAGTTCTTC. Translation: CASSGGERGHYNEQFF.

The V and J genes are TRBV27 and TRBJ1-1; 10 positions match TRBD1. Germline trimming cut 0 bases from V and 0 bases from J; bases unmatched to any gene: 7. Germline V CDR1 and CDR2: MNHEY, SMNVEV (reference sequence). This CDR3 is built from 18 residues. In DNA, the CDR3 is TGTGCCAGCAGTTTATCTGCGACAGGGGGCGGAATGAACACTGAAGCTTTCTTT. Its translation is CASSLSATGGGMNTEAFF.

This clone was seen a single time. The CDR3 sequence: CASKLSAIGYTF. DNA of the CDR3: TGTGCCAGCAAGTTATCCGCTATTGGCTACACCTTC. The V gene is TRBV13, the J gene TRBJ1-2; D gene ambiguous. V was pared by 7 bases and J by 7 bases, with 13 bases between. This CDR3 region has 12 residues. The V gene's germline CDR1 is PRHDT and CDR2 FYEKMQ (reference sequence).